This is a list of T cell receptor beta chains from one sample in a study of blood T cell repertoires in COVID-19. The repertoire was sequenced with immunoSEQ multiplex PCR; TCRdb's copy has only in-frame clones and lacks some. The sample holds 250,000 or so clones, around 93% seen once. The sequenced material came from PBMCs or T cells enriched from blood (not recorded which). These receptor sequences come from a man in his forties who had been exposed to COVID-19. Each CDR3 is given with its conserved first and last residue. D genes are given only for firm matches. Size is omitted from some rows. Given values are once, few, many or a class for expanded clones.

clone_size d_call j_call v_call cdr3_nt cdr3_aa
- - TRBJ2-7 TRBV12-5 TGTGCTAGTGGTCGAGGGGGACCGTTTAGCGAGCAGTACTTC CASGRGGPFSEQYF
once - TRBJ2-2 TRBV18 TGTGCCAGCTCACCCTATTCGGACACCGCGAACACCGGGGAGCTGTTTTTT CASSPYSDTANTGELFF
once - TRBJ2-5 TRBV3-1/TRBV3-2 TGTGCCAGCAGCCAAGTGATTAGTCTTCAGACCCAGTACTTC CASSQVISLQTQYF
- TRBD1 TRBJ1-6 TRBV9 TGTGCCAGCAGCGCTTCAGGGGGCTTTTCACCCCTCCACTTT CASSASGGFSPLHF
- - TRBJ1-1 TRBV6-2/TRBV6-3 TGTGCCAGCAGCCTGACCAGGGTCACTGAAGCTTTCTTT CASSLTRVTEAFF
- TRBD2 TRBJ2-2 TRBV2 TGTGCCAGCAGTGTTGTTAGCCTAGCGGGAGTTGGTGGGGAGCTGTTTTTT CASSVVSLAGVGGELFF
- - TRBJ2-7 TRBV5-1 TGCGCCAGCAGCTTGGGTGGGGCTGCCGAGCAGTACTTC CASSLGGAAEQYF
- - TRBJ1-4 TRBV4-1 TGCGCCAGCAGCCAAGAAGTGACAGCACTTAATGAAAAACTGTTTTTT CASSQEVTALNEKLFF
few - TRBJ2-7 TRBV5-1 TGCGCCAGCAGCTTGGGCTATATGAACGAGCAGTACTTC CASSLGYMNEQYF
- - TRBJ1-5 TRBV27 TGTGCCAGCAGTTTATCCCCTAATAGCAATCAGCCCCAGCATTTT CASSLSPNSNQPQHF
- - TRBJ1-5 TRBV3-1/TRBV3-2 TGTGCCAGCAGCCTAGGTGCGGGGGGCGTTAATCAGCCCCAGCATTTT CASSLGAGGVNQPQHF
few - TRBJ1-1 TRBV6-4 TGTGCCAGCAGTGAAGGGGCGAACACTGAAGCTTTCTTT CASSEGANTEAFF
- - TRBJ2-7 TRBV12-3/TRBV12-4 TGTGCCAGCAGGCGAACTCAACGGGGCGAGCAGTACTTC CASRRTQRGEQYF
- - TRBJ1-2 TRBV18 TGTGCCAGCTCCCCCCTAGGAGGGGAAGGTAACTATGGCTACACCTTC CASSPLGGEGNYGYTF
- - TRBJ2-3 TRBV24-1 TGTGCCACCAGTGACCCAATCAGGGTGGGATCAGATACGCAGTATTTT CATSDPIRVGSDTQYF
- TRBD2 TRBJ2-1 TRBV7-9 TGTGCCAGCAGCTTAGTCGTGGGAGGGCCTCAGTGGGATGAGCAGTTCTTC CASSLVVGGPQWDEQFF
once - TRBJ2-6 TRBV5-1 TGCGCCAGCAGCTTGGTTATCTCTGGGGCCAACGTCCTGACTTTC CASSLVISGANVLTF
- - TRBJ2-7 TRBV11-2 TGTGCCAGCAGCTTACAATCCGAGTCCTACGAGCAGTACTTC CASSLQSESYEQYF
- TRBD1 TRBJ2-1 TRBV11-3 TGTGCCAGCAGCTCCCGGGACAGGGGGCACGTGCAGTTCTTC CASSSRDRGHVQFF
few - TRBJ1-1 TRBV20-1 TGCAGTGCTAGTCCCCAGGGCATGGGGACTGAAGCTTTCTTT CSASPQGMGTEAFF
- TRBD1 TRBJ1-6 TRBV3-1/TRBV3-2 TGTGCCAGCAGCCAGCCGGGACAGGGGAATTCACCCCTCCACTTT CASSQPGQGNSPLHF
- TRBD2 TRBJ2-7 TRBV2 TGTGCCAGCCGGCGGGAGACCAACGAGCAGTACTTC CASRRETNEQYF
- TRBD1 TRBJ2-1 TRBV27 TGTGCCAGCACGACCACGGGACAGTACAATGAGCAGTTCTTC CASTTTGQYNEQFF
- TRBD2 TRBJ2-7 TRBV5-1 TGCGCCAGCAGCTTTCGAGACGGGAGGCGCTCCTACGAGCAGTACTTC CASSFRDGRRSYEQYF
- TRBD2 TRBJ2-1 TRBV27 TGTGCCAGCAGTTTATCCCAGGGAGGGAATGAGCAGTTCTTC CASSLSQGGNEQFF
- TRBD1 TRBJ2-7 TRBV11-3 TGTGCCAGCAGCTTATTGCTCGGACAGGGCGTCGAGCAGTACTTC CASSLLLGQGVEQYF
- - TRBJ1-2 TRBV4-1 TGCGCCAGCAGCCAAGATGAGGGCGTTAACTATGGCTACACCTTC CASSQDEGVNYGYTF
- TRBD1 TRBJ2-7 TRBV6-1 TGTGCCAGCAGTGAACGGGAGACAGGGGGCTACGAGCAGTACTTC CASSERETGGYEQYF
- TRBD2 TRBJ2-3 TRBV27 TGTGCCAGCAGTTCACTAGCGGGGATCACAGATACGCAGTATTTT CASSSLAGITDTQYF
- TRBD2 TRBJ2-1 TRBV29-1 TGCAGCGTTGAATCGGGGCGGGAGAGGGCCAATGAGCAGTTCTTC CSVESGRERANEQFF
- TRBD2 TRBJ2-5 TRBV24-1 TGTGCCACCAGTCCCGGGACTACCGACGTGGCCCAGTACTTC CATSPGTTDVAQYF
- - TRBJ2-7 TRBV19 TGTGCCAGTAGCATGGGAGGACTCGGCGAGCAGTACTTC CASSMGGLGEQYF
- - TRBJ1-2 TRBV27 TGTGCCAGCAGCTACGACAGAGCTAACTATGGCTACACCTTC CASSYDRANYGYTF
- TRBD1 TRBJ2-1 TRBV7-9 TGTGCCAGCACCCAATCCCCGGGACAGGGGACCTACAATGAGCAGTTCTTC CASTQSPGQGTYNEQFF
- - TRBJ1-3 TRBV30 TGTGCCTGGAGCAGGGGCTTTGGAAACACCATATATTTT CAWSRGFGNTIYF
- - TRBJ2-7 TRBV11-3 TGTGCCAGCAGCTTAATGGGGGCGTCGGAGCAGTACTTC CASSLMGASEQYF
- TRBD2 TRBJ2-1 TRBV6-1 TGTGCCAGCAGTGGAGCTTTCTTAGCGGGAGGTTTCAATGAGCAGTTCTTC CASSGAFLAGGFNEQFF
- TRBD2 TRBJ2-1 TRBV9 TGTGCCAGCAGCGTAGCTACGGGAGGTACCTACAATGAGCAGTTCTTC CASSVATGGTYNEQFF
- - TRBJ1-6 TRBV6-2/TRBV6-3 TGTGCCAGCAGTTACAGGGAGAATTCACCCCTCCACTTT CASSYRENSPLHF
- - TRBJ2-1 TRBV19 TGTGCCAGTAGTATTTGCCCTACGCGGGAAGGGCCAAAAAGCGGGTTCTACAATGAGCAGTTCTTC CASSICPTREGPKSGFYNEQFF
once - TRBJ1-3 TRBV3-1/TRBV3-2 TGTGCCAGCAGCCCGCTAGGGGACTCTGGAAACACCATATATTTT CASSPLGDSGNTIYF
- TRBD2 TRBJ2-2 TRBV10-3 TGTGCCATCAGGTCAGCGGGAGGGCCGGTTGACACCGGGGAGCTGTTTTTT CAIRSAGGPVDTGELFF
- TRBD2 TRBJ2-7 TRBV13 TGTGCCAGCAGCTTAGGGGGGGCTAGCGGGGTTCCCTACGAGCAGTACTTC CASSLGGASGVPYEQYF
- - TRBJ2-5 TRBV12-5 TGTGCTAGTGGTTTGGTTGGGGCAGGCAGTGGGGAGACCCAGTACTTC CASGLVGAGSGETQYF
- - TRBJ2-1 TRBV29-1 TGCAGCGTTGAAGTATACAGGGTACTGTTCTTC CSVEVYRVLFF
- - TRBJ2-5 TRBV11-2 TGTGCCAGCAGCTTATTGGCAGGGGACGAGACCCAGTACTTC CASSLLAGDETQYF
- - TRBJ1-6 TRBV30 TGTGCCTGGAACAGGGATAATTCACCCCTCCACTTT CAWNRDNSPLHF
- - TRBJ2-5 TRBV5-1 TGCGCCAGCAGCTTACAGCAAGAGACCCAGTACTTC CASSLQQETQYF
- - TRBJ1-2 TRBV28 TGTGCCAGCGGGAGTTTAGGCTACACCTTC CASGSLGYTF
- - TRBJ1-4 TRBV28 TGTGCCAGCAATATTCTCAGGGATGAAAAACTGTTTTTT CASNILRDEKLFF